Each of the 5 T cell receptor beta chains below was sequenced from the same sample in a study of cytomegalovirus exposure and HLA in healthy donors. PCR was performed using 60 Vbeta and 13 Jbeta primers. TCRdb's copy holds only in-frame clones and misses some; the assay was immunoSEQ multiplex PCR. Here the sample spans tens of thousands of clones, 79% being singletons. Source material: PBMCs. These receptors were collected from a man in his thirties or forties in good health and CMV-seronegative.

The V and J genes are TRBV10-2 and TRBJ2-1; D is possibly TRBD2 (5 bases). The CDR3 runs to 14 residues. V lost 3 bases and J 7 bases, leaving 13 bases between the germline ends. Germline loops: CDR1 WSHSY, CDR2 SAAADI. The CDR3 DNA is TGCGCCAGCAGTGATCGGACGGGGTGGAATGAGCAGTTCTTC. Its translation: CASSDRTGWNEQFF.

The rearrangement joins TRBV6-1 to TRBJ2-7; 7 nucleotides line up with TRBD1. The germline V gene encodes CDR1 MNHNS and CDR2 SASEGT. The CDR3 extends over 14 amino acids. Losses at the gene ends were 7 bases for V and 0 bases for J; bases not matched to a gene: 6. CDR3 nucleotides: TGTGCCAGCAAGGGCCAGGGGGACTCCTACGAGCAGTACTTC. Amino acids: CASKGQGDSYEQYF.

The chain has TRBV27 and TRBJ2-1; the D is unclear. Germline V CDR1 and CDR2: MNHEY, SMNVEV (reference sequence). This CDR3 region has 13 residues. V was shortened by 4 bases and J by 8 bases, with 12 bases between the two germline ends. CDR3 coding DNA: TGTGCCAGCAGTTCTACTAACCTGTATGAGCAGTTCTTC. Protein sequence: CASSSTNLYEQFF.

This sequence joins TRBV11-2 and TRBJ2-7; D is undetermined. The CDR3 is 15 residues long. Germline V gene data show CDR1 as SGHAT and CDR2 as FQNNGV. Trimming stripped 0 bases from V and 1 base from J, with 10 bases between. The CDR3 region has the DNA TGTGCCAGCAGCTTAGATGGCAGGTCTTCCTACGAGCAGTACTTC. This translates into CASSLDGRSSYEQYF. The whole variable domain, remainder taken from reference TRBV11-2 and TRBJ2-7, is EAGVAQSPRYKIIEKRQSVAFWCNPISGHATLYWYQQILGQGPKLLIQFQNNGVVDDSQLPKDRFSAERLKGVDSTLKIQPAKLEDSAVYLCASSLDGRSSYEQYFGPGTRLTVT.

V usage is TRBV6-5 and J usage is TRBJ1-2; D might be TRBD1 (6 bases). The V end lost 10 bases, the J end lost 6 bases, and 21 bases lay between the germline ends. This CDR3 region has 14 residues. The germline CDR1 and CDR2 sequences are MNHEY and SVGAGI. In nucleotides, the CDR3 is TGTGCCACTCATACCTTTGCCACAGGGAATGGCTACACCTTC. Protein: CATHTFATGNGYTF.